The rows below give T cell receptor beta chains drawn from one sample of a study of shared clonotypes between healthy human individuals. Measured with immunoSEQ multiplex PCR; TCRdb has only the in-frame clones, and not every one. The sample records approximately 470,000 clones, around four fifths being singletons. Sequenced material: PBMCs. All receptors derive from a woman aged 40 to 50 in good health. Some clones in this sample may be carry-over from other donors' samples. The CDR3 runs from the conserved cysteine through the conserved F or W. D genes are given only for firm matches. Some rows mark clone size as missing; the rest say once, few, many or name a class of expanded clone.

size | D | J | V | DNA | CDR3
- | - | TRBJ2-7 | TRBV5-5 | TGTGCCAGCAGCTTGAGTTTGGGGCCCTACGAGCAGTACTTC | CASSLSLGPYEQYF
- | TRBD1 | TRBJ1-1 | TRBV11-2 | TGTGCCAGCAGCTCTCACAGGGGAGGGACTGAAGCTTTCTTT | CASSSHRGGTEAFF
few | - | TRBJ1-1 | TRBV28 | TGTGCCAGCAGGTTACAGGGCGCTGAAGCTTTCTTT | CASRLQGAEAFF
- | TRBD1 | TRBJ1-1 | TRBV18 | TGTGCCAGCTCACTACAGACAGGGGGGATCGTGAACACTGAAGCTTTCTTT | CASSLQTGGIVNTEAFF
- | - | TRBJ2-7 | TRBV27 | TGTGCCAGCAGTCCGCCGGTACAGGGTGGTGGGTACGAGCAGTACTTC | CASSPPVQGGGYEQYF
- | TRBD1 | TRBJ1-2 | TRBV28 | TGTGCCAGCAGTTCACCCCTCGGGACAGGGGCTAATTATGGCTACACCTTC | CASSSPLGTGANYGYTF
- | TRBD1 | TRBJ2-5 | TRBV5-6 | TGTGCCAGCAGCTGGGACAGGGGTTTGCAGACCCAGTACTTC | CASSWDRGLQTQYF
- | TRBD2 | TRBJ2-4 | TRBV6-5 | TGTGCCAGCAGCCGGGGGGGGGAAAACATTCAGTACTTC | CASSRGGENIQYF
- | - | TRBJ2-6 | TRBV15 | TGTGCCACCAACCCGCGGGGCTCTGGGGCCAACGTCCTGACTTTC | CATNPRGSGANVLTF
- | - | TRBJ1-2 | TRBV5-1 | TGCGCCAGCAGTTTGGACGGTGGCTATGGCTACACCTTC | CASSLDGGYGYTF
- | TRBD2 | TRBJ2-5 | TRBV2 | TGTGCCAGCAGCGGGACTAGCGGGAGGAGAGAGACCCAGTACTTC | CASSGTSGRRETQYF
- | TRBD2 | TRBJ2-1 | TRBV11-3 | TGTGCCAGCAGCGAGGGACTAGCGGATTACAATGAGCAGTTCTTC | CASSEGLADYNEQFF
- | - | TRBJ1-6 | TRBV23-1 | TGCGCCAGCAGTCATCACCTACAGGATATCACTAATTCACCCCTCCACTTT | CASSHHLQDITNSPLHF
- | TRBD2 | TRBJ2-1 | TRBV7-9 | TGTGCCAGCAGCCCACCTAGCGGGACATCCTACAATGAGCAGTTCTTC | CASSPPSGTSYNEQFF
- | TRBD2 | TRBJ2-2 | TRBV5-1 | TGCGCCAGCAGCTCAGGAAGCGGGGCCGGGGAGCTGTTTTTT | CASSSGSGAGELFF
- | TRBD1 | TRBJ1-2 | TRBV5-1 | TGCGCCAGCAGCTCGACCGTCTCGACAGGGTCTGGCTACACCTTC | CASSSTVSTGSGYTF
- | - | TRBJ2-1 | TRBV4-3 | TGCGCCAGCAGCCAAGACTTGCGTGATGAGCAGTTCTTC | CASSQDLRDEQFF
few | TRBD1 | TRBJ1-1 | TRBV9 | TGTGCCAGCAGCGTATCCTTGGACAGGGGCCACACTGAAGCTTTCTTT | CASSVSLDRGHTEAFF
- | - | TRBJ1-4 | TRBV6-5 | TGTGCCAGCAGGGGTAATGAAAAACTGTTTTTT | CASRGNEKLFF
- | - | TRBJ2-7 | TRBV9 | TGTGCCAGCAGAGGGGCTCCCTACGAGCAGTACTTC | CASRGAPYEQYF
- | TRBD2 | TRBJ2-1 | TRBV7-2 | TGTGCCAGCAGCTGGACTAGCGGGAATGAGCAGTTCTTC | CASSWTSGNEQFF
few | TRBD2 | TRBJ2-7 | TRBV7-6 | TGTGCCAGCAGCTTAGTAGGCGGGACTAGCGGGACCTACGAGCAGTACTTC | CASSLVGGTSGTYEQYF
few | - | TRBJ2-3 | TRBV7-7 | TGTGCCAGCAGCCACGGAGGGCCGGGAACAGATACGCAGTATTTT | CASSHGGPGTDTQYF
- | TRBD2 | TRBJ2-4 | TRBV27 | TGTGCCAGCAGCAAGGGACTAGCCGGCAACATTCAGTACTTC | CASSKGLAGNIQYF
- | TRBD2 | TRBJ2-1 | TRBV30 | TGTGCCTGCAGGACTAGCGGGTACAATGAGCAGTTCTTC | CACRTSGYNEQFF
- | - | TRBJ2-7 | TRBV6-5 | TGTGCCAGCAGTTACTCGAGGCAGGGGCCATCCTACGAGCAGTACTTC | CASSYSRQGPSYEQYF
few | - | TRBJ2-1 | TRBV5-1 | TGCGCCAGCAGCTTCGAGAATGTCTACAATGAGCAGTTCTTC | CASSFENVYNEQFF
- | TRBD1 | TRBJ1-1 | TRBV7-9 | TGTGCCAGCACCCAGGGACAGAGAAAGGAAGCTTTCTTT | CASTQGQRKEAFF
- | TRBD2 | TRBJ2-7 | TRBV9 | TGTGCCAGCAGCGGGTCCTCTACTAGCGGGAGCTCCTACGAGCAGTACTTC | CASSGSSTSGSSYEQYF
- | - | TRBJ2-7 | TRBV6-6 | TGTGCCAGCAGGGTAAGTGGAGGTTCCTACGAGCAGTACTTC | CASRVSGGSYEQYF
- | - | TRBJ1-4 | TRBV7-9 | TGTGCCAGCAGCCCCGGACAGTCGCGAACTAATGAAAAACTGTTTTTT | CASSPGQSRTNEKLFF
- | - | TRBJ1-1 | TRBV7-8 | TGTGCCAGCAGCTTAGCTGGGGGTTCCCGTGAAGCTTTCTTT | CASSLAGGSREAFF
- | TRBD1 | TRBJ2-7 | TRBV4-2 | TGTGCCAGCAGCCAACCCGGGGGACAGGGGGCCTACGAGCAGTACTTC | CASSQPGGQGAYEQYF
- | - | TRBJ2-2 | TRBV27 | TGTGCCAGCTACGACTACACCGGGGAGCTGTTTTTT | CASYDYTGELFF
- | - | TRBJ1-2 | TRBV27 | TGTGGACCGGGGGGGGCGGACAACTATGGCTACACCTTC | CGPGGADNYGYTF
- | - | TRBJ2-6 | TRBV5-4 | TGTGCCAGCAGCCAAGAGGGGTCTGGGGCCAACGTCCTGACTTTC | CASSQEGSGANVLTF
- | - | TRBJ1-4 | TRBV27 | TGTGCCAGCAGTCCCACCAGGAGGAGTCCTGAAAAACTGTTTTTT | CASSPTRRSPEKLFF
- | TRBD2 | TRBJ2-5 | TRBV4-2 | TGTGCCAGCAGCCCCGGGGTAGCGGGAACCCAAGAGACCCAGTACTTC | CASSPGVAGTQETQYF
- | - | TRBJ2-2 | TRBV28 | TGTGCCGTTCAAAGGGGTGACACCGGGGAGCTGTTTTTT | CAVQRGDTGELFF
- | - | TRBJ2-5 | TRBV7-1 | TGTGCCAGCAGCTTTGCAGGGGAAGAGACCCAGTACTTC | CASSFAGEETQYF
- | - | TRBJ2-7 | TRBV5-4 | TGTGCCAGCAGCTTGGGGGGGAGAGACCGCGAGCAGTACTTC | CASSLGGRDREQYF
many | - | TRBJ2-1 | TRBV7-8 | TGTGCCAGCACCCGAGGGCTAGCGTTCGGTGAGCAGTTCTTC | CASTRGLAFGEQFF
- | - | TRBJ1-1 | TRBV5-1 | TGCGCCAGCAGCTTGGCGCTGGACACCTGGAACACTGAAGCTTTCTTT | CASSLALDTWNTEAFF